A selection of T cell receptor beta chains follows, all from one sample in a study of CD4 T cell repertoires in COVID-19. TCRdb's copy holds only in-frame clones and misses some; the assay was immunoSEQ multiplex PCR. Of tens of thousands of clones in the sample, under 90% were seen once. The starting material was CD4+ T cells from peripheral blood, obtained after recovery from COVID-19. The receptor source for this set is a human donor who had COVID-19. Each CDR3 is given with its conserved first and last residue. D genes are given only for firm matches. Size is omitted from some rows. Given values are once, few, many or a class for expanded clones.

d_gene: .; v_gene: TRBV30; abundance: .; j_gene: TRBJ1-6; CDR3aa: CAWSGQYNSPLHF; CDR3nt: TGTGCCTGGAGTGGGCAGTATAATTCACCCCTCCACTTT
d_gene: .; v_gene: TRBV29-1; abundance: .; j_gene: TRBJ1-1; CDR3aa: CSVEEGMGTEAFF; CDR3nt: TGCAGCGTTGAAGAGGGGATGGGTACTGAAGCTTTCTTT
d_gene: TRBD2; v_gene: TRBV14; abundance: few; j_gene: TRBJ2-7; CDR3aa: CASSSPGSGASYEQYF; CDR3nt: TGTGCCAGCAGCTCCCCCGGTAGCGGGGCGTCCTACGAGCAGTACTTC
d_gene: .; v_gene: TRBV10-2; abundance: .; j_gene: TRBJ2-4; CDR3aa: CASSKGRAEVIQYF; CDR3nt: TGCGCCAGCAGTAAGGGTAGGGCTGAGGTCATTCAGTACTTC
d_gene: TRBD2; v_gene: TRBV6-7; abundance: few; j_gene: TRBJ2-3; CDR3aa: CASSPTSGGSTDTQYF; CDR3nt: TGTGCCAGCAGTCCGACTAGCGGGGGGTCCACAGATACGCAGTATTTT
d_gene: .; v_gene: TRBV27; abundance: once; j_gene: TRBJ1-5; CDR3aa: CASRTQGAKNQPQHF; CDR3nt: TGTGCCAGCAGGACGCAAGGGGCTAAGAATCAGCCCCAGCATTTT
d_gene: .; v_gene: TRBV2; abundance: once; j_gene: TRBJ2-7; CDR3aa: CASSEWTPLSEQYF; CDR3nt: TGTGCCAGCAGTGAATGGACTCCCCTGAGCGAGCAGTACTTC
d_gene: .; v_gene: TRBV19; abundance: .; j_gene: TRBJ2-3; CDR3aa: CASSIGGGSSTDTQYF; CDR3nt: TGTGCCAGTAGTATCGGGGGCGGATCTAGCACAGATACGCAGTATTTT
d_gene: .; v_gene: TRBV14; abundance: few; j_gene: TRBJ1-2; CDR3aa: CASSSTVSGYTF; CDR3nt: TGTGCCAGCAGCTCGACAGTCTCTGGCTACACCTTC
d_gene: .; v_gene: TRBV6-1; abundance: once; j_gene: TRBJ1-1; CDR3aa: CASSDQGTFNTEAFF; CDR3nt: TGTGCCAGCAGTGATCAGGGAACCTTCAACACTGAAGCTTTCTTT
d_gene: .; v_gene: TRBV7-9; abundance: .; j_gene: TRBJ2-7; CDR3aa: CASTSDVPPYEQYF; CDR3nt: TGTGCCAGCACTTCCGACGTGCCCCCCTACGAGCAGTACTTC
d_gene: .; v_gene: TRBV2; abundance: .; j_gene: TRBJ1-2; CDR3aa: CASSSGTGSYGYTF; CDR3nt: TGTGCCAGCAGTTCCGGGACCGGCTCTTATGGCTACACCTTC
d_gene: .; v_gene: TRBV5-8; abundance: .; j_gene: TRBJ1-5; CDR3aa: CASSWTGTRSNQPQHF; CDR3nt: TGTGCCAGCAGCTGGACCGGGACACGATCAAATCAGCCCCAGCATTTT
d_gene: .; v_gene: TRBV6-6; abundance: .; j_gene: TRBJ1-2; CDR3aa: CASSLRQGNYGYTF; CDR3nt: TGTGCCAGCAGCCTTCGTCAGGGGAACTATGGCTACACCTTC
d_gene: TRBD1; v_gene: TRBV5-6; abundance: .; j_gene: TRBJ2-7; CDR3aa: CASIRSGQESYEQYF; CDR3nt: TGTGCCAGCATACGCTCGGGACAGGAGTCCTACGAGCAGTACTTC
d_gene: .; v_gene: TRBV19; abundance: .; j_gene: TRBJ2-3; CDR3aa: CASSIEGNAVTDTQYF; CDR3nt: TGTGCCAGTAGTATCGAGGGTAATGCGGTCACAGATACGCAGTATTTT
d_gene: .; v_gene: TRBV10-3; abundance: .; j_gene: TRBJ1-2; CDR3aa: CAISEGERNYGYTF; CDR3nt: TGTGCCATCAGCGAGGGAGAGAGGAACTATGGCTACACCTTC
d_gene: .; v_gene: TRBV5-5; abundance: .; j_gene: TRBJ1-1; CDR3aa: CASSRGGTEAFF; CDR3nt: TGTGCCAGCAGCCGGGGGGGCACTGAAGCTTTCTTT
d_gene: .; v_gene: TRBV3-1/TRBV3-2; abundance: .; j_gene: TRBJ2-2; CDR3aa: CASSLGLTGELFF; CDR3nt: TGTGCCAGCAGCCTCGGACTTACCGGGGAGCTGTTTTTT
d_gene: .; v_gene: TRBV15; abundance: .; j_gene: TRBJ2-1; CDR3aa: CATSRVIRSYNEQFF; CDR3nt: TGTGCCACCAGCAGAGTCATACGCTCCTACAATGAGCAGTTCTTC
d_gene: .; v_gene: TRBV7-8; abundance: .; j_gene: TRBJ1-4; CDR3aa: CASSLDDATNEKLFF; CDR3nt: TGTGCCAGCAGCTTAGATGATGCAACTAATGAAAAACTGTTTTTT
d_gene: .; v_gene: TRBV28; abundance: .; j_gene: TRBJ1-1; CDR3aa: CASSSKGAGNTEAFF; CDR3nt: TGTGCCAGCAGTTCTAAGGGCGCCGGGAACACTGAAGCTTTCTTT
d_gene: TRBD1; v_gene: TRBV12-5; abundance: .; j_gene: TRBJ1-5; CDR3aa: CASGPGGGGQPQHF; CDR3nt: TGTGCTAGTGGCCCAGGGGGGGGAGGACAGCCCCAGCATTTT
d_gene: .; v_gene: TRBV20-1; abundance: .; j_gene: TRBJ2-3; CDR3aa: CSASGTTTDTQYF; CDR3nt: TGCAGTGCTAGTGGCACTACCACAGATACGCAGTATTTT
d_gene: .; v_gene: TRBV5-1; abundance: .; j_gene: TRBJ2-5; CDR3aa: CASSAGETQYF; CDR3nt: TGCGCCAGCAGCGCTGGGGAGACCCAGTACTTC
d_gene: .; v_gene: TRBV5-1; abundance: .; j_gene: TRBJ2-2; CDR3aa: CASSLVGAGELFF; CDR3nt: TGCGCCAGCAGCTTGGTTGGGGCCGGGGAGCTGTTTTTT
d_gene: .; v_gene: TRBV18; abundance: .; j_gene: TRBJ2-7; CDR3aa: CASSTLASEQYF; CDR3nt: TGTGCCAGCTCAACTCTAGCGAGCGAGCAGTACTTC
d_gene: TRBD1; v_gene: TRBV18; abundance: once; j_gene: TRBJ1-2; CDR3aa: CASSPPIRTGGHGYTF; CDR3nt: TGTGCCAGCTCACCACCGATTAGGACAGGGGGTCATGGCTACACCTTC
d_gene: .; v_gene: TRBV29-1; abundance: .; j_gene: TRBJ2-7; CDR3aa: CSVEGRYPYEQYF; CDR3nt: TGCAGCGTTGAAGGCCGTTACCCCTACGAGCAGTACTTC
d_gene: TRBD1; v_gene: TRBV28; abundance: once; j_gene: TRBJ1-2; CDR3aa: CASSFRPRDSVYGYTF; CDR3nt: TGTGCCAGCAGTTTCCGGCCCAGGGACAGCGTTTATGGCTACACCTTC
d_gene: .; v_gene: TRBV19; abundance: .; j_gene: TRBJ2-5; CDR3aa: CASSAFFWEGEEETQYF; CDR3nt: TGTGCCAGTAGTGCCTTTTTCTGGGAGGGGGAAGAAGAGACCCAGTACTTC
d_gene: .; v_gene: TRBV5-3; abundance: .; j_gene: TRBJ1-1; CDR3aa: CARSLRTLRNEAFF; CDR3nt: TGTGCCAGAAGCTTAAGGACCTTACGTAATGAAGCTTTCTTT
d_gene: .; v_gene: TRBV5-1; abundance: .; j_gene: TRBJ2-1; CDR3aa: CASSLMPRGSDSSEQFF; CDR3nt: TGCGCCAGCAGCTTGATGCCCAGGGGCAGTGATTCTAGTGAGCAGTTCTTC
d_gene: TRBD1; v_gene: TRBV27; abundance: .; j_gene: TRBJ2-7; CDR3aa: CASSSTPSGTGHYEQYF; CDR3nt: TGTGCCAGCAGTTCTACTCCGTCCGGGACAGGGCACTACGAGCAGTACTTC
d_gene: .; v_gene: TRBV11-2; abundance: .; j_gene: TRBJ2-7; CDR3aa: CASSRGSPSYEQYF; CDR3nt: TGTGCCAGCAGCCGCGGATCTCCCTCCTACGAGCAGTACTTC
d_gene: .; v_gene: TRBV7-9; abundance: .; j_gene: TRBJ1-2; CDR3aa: CASSSSLRRGAGGYTF; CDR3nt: TGTGCCAGCAGCTCCTCCCTGAGGCGGGGGGCGGGAGGCTACACCTTC
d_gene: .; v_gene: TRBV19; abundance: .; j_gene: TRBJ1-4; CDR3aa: CASSISRKNEKLFF; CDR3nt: TGTGCCAGTAGTATCTCCAGAAAGAATGAAAAACTGTTTTTT
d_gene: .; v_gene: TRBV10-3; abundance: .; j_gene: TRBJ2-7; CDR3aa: CAISADRGGGYF; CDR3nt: TGTGCCATCAGTGCAGACAGGGGAGGGGGGTACTTC
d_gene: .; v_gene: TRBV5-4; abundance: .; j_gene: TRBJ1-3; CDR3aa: CASSFPGSSGNTIYF; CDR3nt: TGTGCCAGCAGCTTCCCAGGGTCCTCTGGAAACACCATATATTTT
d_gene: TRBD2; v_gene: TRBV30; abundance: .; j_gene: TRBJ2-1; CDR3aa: CAWSGAGWNEQFF; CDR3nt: TGTGCCTGGAGTGGAGCGGGATGGAATGAGCAGTTCTTC
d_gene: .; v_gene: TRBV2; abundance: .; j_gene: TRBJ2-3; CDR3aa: CASSRDFDVGTDTQYF; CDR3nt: TGTGCCAGCAGTAGGGACTTCGACGTAGGCACAGATACGCAGTATTTT
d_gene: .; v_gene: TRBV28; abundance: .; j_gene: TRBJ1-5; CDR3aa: CASIRDGLFSPQHF; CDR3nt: TGTGCCAGCATACGGGACGGCCTATTTTCGCCCCAGCATTTT
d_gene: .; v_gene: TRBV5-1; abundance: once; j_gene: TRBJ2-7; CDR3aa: CASSLEGLPSYEQYF; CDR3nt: TGCGCCAGCAGCTTGGAAGGGTTACCTTCCTACGAGCAGTACTTC
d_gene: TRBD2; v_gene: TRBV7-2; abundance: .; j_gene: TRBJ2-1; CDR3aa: CASSLILAGVREQFF; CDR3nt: TGTGCCAGCAGCTTAATCCTAGCGGGAGTGCGGGAGCAGTTCTTC
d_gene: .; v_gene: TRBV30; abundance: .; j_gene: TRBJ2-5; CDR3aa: CAWSPGLGETQYF; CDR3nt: TGTGCCTGGAGCCCCGGATTGGGGGAGACCCAGTACTTC
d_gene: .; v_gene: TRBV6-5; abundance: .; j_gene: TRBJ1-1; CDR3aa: CASSSMGPHTEAFF; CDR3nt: TGTGCCAGCAGTTCTATGGGACCGCACACTGAAGCTTTCTTT